The 2 T cell receptor beta chains below were found in one sample sequenced in a study of blood T cell repertoires in COVID-19 (dated by TCRdb to the early 2020s). The library was generated by the immunoSEQ multiplex PCR assay. In its TCRdb copy, this immuneACCESS table keeps in-frame sequences only and misses some clones. Where compared with another copy, unresolved V genes explain less than half of these, and the others have no known cause. Counted in this sample were under 250,000 clones; around 85% of them appeared once. Clones ranked in the top ten supply 6.2% of the sample. Sequencing was performed on peripheral blood. The receptors come from a man aged 60-69 years with acute or convalescent COVID-19.

This chain links TRBV6-6 with TRBJ1-2, with D hard to call. V was pared by 3 bases and J by 4 bases, with 15 bases between. Germline loops: CDR1 MNHNY, CDR2 SVGAGI (reference sequence). The CDR3 is 15 amino acids. CDR3 residues: CASSYKQGGTYGYTF. The CDR3 bases are TGTGCCAGCAGTTATAAACAAGGCGGCACCTATGGCTACACCTTC.

The J gene is TRBJ1-6, the V gene TRBV30; 9 nucleotides align to TRBD1. With V trimmed by 2 bases and J by 7 bases, 12 bases remained unmatched. Germline assignment: CDR1 GTSNPN and CDR2 SVGIG (reference sequence). The CDR3 length is 17 residues. In DNA form, the CDR3 reads TGTGCCTGGAGTTTTCCTCCTCCGGGACAGGGCAATTCACCCCTCCACTTT. This gives the protein CAWSFPPPGQGNSPLHF.